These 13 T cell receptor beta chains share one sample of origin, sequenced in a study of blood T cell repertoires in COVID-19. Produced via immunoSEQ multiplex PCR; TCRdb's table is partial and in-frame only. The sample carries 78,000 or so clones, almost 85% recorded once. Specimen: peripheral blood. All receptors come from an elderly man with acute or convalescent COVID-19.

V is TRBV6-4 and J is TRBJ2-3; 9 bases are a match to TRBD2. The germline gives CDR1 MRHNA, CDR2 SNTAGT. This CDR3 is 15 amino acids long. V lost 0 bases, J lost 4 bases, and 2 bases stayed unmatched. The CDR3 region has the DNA TGTGCCAGCAGTGACTCGGCGGGGGGGCCAGATACGCAGTATTTT. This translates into CASSDSAGGPDTQYF.

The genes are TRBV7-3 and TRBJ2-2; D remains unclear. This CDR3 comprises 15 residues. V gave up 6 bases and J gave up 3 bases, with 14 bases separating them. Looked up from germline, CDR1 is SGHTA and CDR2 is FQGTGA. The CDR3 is CASSRTPSDTGELFF. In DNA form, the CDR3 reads TGTGCCAGCAGTCGAACCCCCTCGGACACCGGGGAGCTGTTTTTT. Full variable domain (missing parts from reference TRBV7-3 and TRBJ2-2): GAGVSQTPSNKVTEKGKYVELRCDPISGHTALYWYRQSLGQGPEFLIYFQGTGAADDSGLPNDRFFAVRPEGSVSTLKIQRTERGDSAVYLCASSRTPSDTGELFFGEGSRLTVL.

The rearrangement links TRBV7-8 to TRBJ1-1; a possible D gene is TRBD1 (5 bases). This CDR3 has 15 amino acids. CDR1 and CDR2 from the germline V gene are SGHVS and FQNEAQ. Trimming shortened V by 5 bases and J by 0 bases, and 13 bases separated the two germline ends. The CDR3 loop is CASSPRVNLNTEAFF. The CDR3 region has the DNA TGTGCCAGCAGCCCCAGGGTAAACTTGAACACTGAAGCTTTCTTT. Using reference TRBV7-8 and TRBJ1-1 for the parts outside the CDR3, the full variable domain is GAGVSQSPRYKVAKRGQDVALRCDPISGHVSLFWYQQALGQGPEFLTYFQNEAQLDKSGLPSDRFFAERPEGSVSTLKIQRTQQEDSAVYLCASSPRVNLNTEAFFGQGTRLTVV.

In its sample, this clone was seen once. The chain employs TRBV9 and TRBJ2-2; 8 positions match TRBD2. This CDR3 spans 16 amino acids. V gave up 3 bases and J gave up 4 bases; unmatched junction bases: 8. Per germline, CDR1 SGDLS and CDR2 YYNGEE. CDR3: CASSEGLAGPTGELFF. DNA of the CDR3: TGTGCCAGCAGCGAGGGCTTAGCGGGGCCCACCGGGGAGCTGTTTTTT.

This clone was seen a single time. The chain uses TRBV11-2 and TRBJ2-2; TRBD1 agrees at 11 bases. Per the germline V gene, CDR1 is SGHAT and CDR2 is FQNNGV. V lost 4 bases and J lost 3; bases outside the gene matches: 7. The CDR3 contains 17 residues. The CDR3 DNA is TGTGCCAGCAGCTCATACGGGACAGGGGGGTACACCGGGGAGCTGTTTTTT. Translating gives CASSSYGTGGYTGELFF.

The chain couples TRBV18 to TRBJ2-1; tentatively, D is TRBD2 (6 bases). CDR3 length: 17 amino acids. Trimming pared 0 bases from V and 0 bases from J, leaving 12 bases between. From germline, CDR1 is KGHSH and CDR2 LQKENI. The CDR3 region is CASSPPVGGPSYNEQFF. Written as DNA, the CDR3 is TGTGCCAGCTCACCACCGGTCGGGGGACCCTCCTACAATGAGCAGTTCTTC.

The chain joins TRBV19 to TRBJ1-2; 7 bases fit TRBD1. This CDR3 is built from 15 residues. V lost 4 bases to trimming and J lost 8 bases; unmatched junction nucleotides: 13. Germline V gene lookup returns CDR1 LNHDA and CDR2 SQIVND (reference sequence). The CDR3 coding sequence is TGTGCCAGTAGTACTGACAGGGAAAGGAGGTCCGGCTACACCTTC. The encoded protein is CASSTDRERRSGYTF.

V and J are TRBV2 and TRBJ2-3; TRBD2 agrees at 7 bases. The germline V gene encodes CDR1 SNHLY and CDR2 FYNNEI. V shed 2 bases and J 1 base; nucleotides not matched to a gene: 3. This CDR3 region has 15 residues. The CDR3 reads CASSEIRGGTDTQYF. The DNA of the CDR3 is TGTGCCAGCAGTGAAATCCGGGGGGGCACAGATACGCAGTATTTT. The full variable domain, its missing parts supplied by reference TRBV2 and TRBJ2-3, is EPEVTQTPSHQVTQMGQEVILRCVPISNHLYFYWYRQILGQKVEFLVSFYNNEISEKSEIFDDQFSVERPDGSNFTLKIRSTKLEDSAMYFCASSEIRGGTDTQYFGPGTRLTVL.

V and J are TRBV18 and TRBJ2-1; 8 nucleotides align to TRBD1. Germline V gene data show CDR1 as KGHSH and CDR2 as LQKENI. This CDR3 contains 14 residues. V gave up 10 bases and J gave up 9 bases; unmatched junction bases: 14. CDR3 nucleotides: TGTGCCATTTGGACAGGGATTCAAGGTAGTGAGCAGTTCTTC. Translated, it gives CAIWTGIQGSEQFF.

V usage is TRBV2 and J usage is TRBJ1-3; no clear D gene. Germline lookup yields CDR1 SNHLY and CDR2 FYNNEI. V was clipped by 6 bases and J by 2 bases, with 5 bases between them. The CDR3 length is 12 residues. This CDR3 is CASRQTGNTIYF. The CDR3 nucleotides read TGTGCCAGCAGGCAGACTGGAAACACCATATATTTT. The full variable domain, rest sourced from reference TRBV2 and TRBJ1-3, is EPEVTQTPSHQVTQMGQEVILRCVPISNHLYFYWYRQILGQKVEFLVSFYNNEISEKSEIFDDQFSVERPDGSNFTLKIRSTKLEDSAMYFCASRQTGNTIYFGEGSWLTVV.

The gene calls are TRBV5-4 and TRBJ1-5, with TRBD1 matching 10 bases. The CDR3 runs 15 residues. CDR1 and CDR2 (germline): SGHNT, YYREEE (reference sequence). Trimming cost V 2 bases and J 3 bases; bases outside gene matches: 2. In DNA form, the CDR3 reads TGTGCCAGCAGCTTTGGACAGGGGGACAATCAGCCCCAGCATTTT. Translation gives CASSFGQGDNQPQHF. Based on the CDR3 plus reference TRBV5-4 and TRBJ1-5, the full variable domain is ETGVTQSPTHLIKTRGQQVTLRCSSQSGHNTVSWYQQALGQGPQFIFQYYREEENGRGNFPPRFSGLQFPNYSSELNVNALELDDSALYLCASSFGQGDNQPQHFGDGTRLSIL.

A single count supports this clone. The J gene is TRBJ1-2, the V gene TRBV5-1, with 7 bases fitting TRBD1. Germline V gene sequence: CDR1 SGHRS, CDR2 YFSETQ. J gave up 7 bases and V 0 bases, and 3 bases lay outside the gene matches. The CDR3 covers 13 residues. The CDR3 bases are TGCGCCAGCAGCTTGGACAGGGGAGGTGGCTACACCTTC. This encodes CASSLDRGGGYTF.

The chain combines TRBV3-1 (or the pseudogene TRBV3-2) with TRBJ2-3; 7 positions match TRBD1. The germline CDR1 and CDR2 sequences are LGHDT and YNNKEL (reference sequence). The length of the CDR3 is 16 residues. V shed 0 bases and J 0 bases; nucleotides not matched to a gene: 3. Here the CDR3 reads CASSQERGHSTDTQYF. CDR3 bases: TGTGCCAGCAGCCAAGAGAGGGGGCATAGCACAGATACGCAGTATTTT.